This T cell receptor (beta chain) was documented in a study of T cell repertoires in cytomegalovirus infection. Study summary: From public TCR beta signatures came an indication of both CMV infection and matching HLA type.

CDR1 MNHEY and CDR2 SVGAGI come from the germline V gene. With V trimmed by 2 bases and J by 6 bases, 12 bases remained unmatched. The CDR3 has 17 amino acids. From the reads, TCRdb called clonotypes with MiXCR, one entry per CDR3 protein. Of 200,000 or so distinct CDR3 sequences listed, 28% are singletons. This clonotype was detected a few times. Its matching antigen is unknown. Regarding the study as a whole: Cumulative public TCR beta family frequency identified CMV carriers with the relevant HLA. HLA-C-restricted CMV clonotypes gave the most frequent clonotype in two of eight donors.

The sequenced material came from PBMCs. The rearrangement joins TRBV6-5 to TRBJ2-3, with 9 bases identical to TRBD2. The clonotype comes from a human donor in good health (CMV status not recorded). Some clones in this sample may be carry-over from other donors' samples. The CDR3 nucleotides read TGTGCCAGCAGTTACCCGTACGGCGGGGGGGCCAGGGATACGCAGTATTTT. Its protein is CASSYPYGGGARDTQYF.